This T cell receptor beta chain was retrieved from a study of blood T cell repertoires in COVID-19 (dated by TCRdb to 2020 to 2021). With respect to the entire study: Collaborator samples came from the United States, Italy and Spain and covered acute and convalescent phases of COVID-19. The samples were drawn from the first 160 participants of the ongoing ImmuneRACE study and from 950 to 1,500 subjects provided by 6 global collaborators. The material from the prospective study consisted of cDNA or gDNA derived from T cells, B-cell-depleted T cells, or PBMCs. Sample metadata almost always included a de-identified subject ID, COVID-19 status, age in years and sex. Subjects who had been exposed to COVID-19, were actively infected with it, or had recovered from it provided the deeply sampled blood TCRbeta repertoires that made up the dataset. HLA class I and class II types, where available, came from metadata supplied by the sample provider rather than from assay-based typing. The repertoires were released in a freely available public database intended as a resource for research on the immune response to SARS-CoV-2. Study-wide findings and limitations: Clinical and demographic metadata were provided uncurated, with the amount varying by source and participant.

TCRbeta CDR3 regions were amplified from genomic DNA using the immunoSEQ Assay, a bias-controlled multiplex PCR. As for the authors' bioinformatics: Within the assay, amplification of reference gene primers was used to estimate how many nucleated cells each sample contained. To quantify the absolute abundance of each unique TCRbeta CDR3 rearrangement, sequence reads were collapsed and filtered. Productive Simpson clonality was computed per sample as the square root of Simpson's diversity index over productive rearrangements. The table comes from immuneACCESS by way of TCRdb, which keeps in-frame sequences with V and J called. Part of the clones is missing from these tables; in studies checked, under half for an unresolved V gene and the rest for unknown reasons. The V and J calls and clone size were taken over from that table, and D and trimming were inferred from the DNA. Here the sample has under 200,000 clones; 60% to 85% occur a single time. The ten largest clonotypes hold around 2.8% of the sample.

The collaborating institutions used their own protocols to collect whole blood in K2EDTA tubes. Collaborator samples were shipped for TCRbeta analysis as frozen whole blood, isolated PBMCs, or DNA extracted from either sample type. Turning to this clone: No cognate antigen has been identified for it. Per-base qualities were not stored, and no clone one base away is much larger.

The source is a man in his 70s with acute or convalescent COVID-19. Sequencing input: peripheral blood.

The CDR3 has the sequence CASSGTGNQPQHF. The nucleotides are TGTGCCAGCAGTGGGACAGGCAATCAGCCCCAGCATTTT. The V and J segments used are TRBV28 and TRBJ1-5; TRBD1 matches 7 bases in the middle. Unmatched junction bases come to 0, with V trimmed by 5 bases and J by 2 bases. Inclusive of the bounding cysteine and phenylalanine, the CDR3 is 13 residues long. The sequence is cut down to CDR3 DNA, 39 bases in frame from base 1. Per the germline V gene, MDHEN is the CDR1 and SYDVKM is the CDR2.